These 31 T cell receptor beta chains were sequenced from one sample in a study of T cells in Graves' hyperthyroidism and ophthalmopathy. Amplified TCR beta CDR3 regions derived from RNA transcripts. RT-PCR in the first round (using the HTBI primer set) targeted the TCR CDR3. TCRdb used MiXCR to reprocess the multiplex PCR reads, holding one entry per CDR3 protein. The data contain around 260,000 distinct CDR3 sequences, less than 30% of them singletons. Material: blood. These receptor sequences come from a man aged 35-49 years with Graves' hyperthyroidism that later progressed to Graves' ophthalmopathy.

This clonotype occurred many times. The gene calls are TRBV6-5 and TRBJ1-2, with TRBD1 matching over 7 bases. The CDR3 contains 16 residues. Germline lookup yields CDR1 MNHEY and CDR2 SVGAGI. Unmatched junction bases numbered 11, after V lost 2 bases and J lost 5 bases. The CDR3 nucleotides are TGTGCCAGCAGTTACGACCCCGGGACAGAGAATTATGGCTACACCTTC. It encodes CASSYDPGTENYGYTF.

This clonotype showed up just a few times. This chain joins TRBV9 and TRBJ1-2, with 7 bases lining up with TRBD1. The CDR3 is 14 amino acids. The ends lost 2 bases at V and 4 bases at J; junction bases unmatched: 5. CDR1 is SGDLS and CDR2 is YYNGEE in the germline V gene. The CDR3, as DNA: TGTGCCAGCAGCGTCCAACAGGGGCCCTATGGCTACACCTTC. Its translation: CASSVQQGPYGYTF.

This clonotype was detected many times. V and J are TRBV15 and TRBJ2-2; D not resolved. This CDR3 contains 12 residues. Germline-derived CDR1 and CDR2 are LNHNV and YYDKDF (reference sequence). V lost 5 bases and J lost 5, with 6 bases in between. The CDR3 bases are TGTGCCACCAGCGGCCGGACCGGGGAGCTGTTTTTT. This codes for CATSGRTGELFF.

In its sample, this clonotype was seen many times. The chain recombines TRBV7-3 with TRBJ1-6; 10 bases match TRBD1. Germline CDR1 is SGHTA and CDR2 is FQGTGA. This CDR3 has 15 residues. V shed 4 bases and J 10 bases; nucleotides not matched to a gene: 7. For the CDR3, the DNA is TGTGCCAGCAGCTCAGGACAGGGGGTAGGCTCACCCCTCCACTTT. This codes for CASSSGQGVGSPLHF.

Concerning this clonotype: One end of the junction fails to match germline, which may point to a read error. The chain is built from TRBV5-1 and TRBJ2-5; unclear D gene. The CDR3 consists of 14 residues. From germline, CDR1 is SGHRS and CDR2 YFSETQ. The CDR3 bases are TGCACCAGCAGCCGACGACGGGTCCAAGAGACCCAGTACTTC. Amino acids: CTSSRRRVQETQYF.

This clonotype appeared many times. The genes are TRBV20-1 and TRBJ2-4; 12 nucleotides line up with TRBD2. The J segment lost 8 bases and the V segment lost 6 bases, leaving 5 bases of the junction unmatched. Germline assignment: CDR1 DFQATT and CDR2 SNEGSKA (reference sequence). The CDR3 totals 13 residues. Written as DNA, the CDR3 is TGCAGTGCGACGACTAGCGGGAGTTACATTCAGTACTTC. The encoded protein is CSATTSGSYIQYF.

This chain joins TRBV28 and TRBJ2-7, with 9 bases that match TRBD2. V trimming: 5 bases; J trimming: 2 bases; junction bases outside the gene matches: 7. Germline V CDR1 and CDR2: MDHEN, SYDVKM. The CDR3 contains 15 residues. The CDR3 region is CASSQGLALTYEQYF. CDR3 in DNA: TGTGCCAGCAGTCAGGGACTAGCTTTAACCTACGAGCAGTACTTC.

This clonotype was seen repeatedly, ten times or more. The V and J genes are TRBV18 and TRBJ2-5; no definite D call. This CDR3 is 20 amino acids long. Germline V CDR1 and CDR2: KGHSH, LQKENI. Between the trimmed V and J ends, which lost 3 bases and 0 bases, there was a span of 26 bases. Here the CDR3 reads CASSPNAAYALVLYQETQYF. CDR3 nucleotides: TGTGCCAGCTCACCGAATGCGGCATACGCCCTTGTACTGTACCAAGAGACCCAGTACTTC.

The V and J genes are TRBV19 and TRBJ2-5, with D perhaps matching TRBD1 (5 bases). The CDR3 is 15 residues long. In germline, CDR1 is LNHDA, CDR2 SQIVND (reference sequence). V was shortened by 0 bases and J by 2 bases, with 10 bases between the two germline ends. CDR3 bases: TGTGCCAGTAGTATAGAGGGCAGGGCACAAGAGACCCAGTACTTC. It specifies CASSIEGRAQETQYF.

This clonotype appeared many times. The chain joins TRBV6-1 to TRBJ2-2; D not certain. V was trimmed by 4 bases and J by 6 bases, leaving 15 bases between them. Germline V CDR1 and CDR2: MNHNS, SASEGT. The CDR3 length is 15 residues. The CDR3 is CASSAGSKIPGELFF. Written as DNA, the CDR3 is TGTGCCAGCAGTGCCGGCAGTAAGATTCCCGGGGAGCTGTTTTTT.

This clonotype was picked up many times. A much larger clone lies a single base off, so this may be a read error. This chain joins TRBV12-3 or TRBV12-4 and TRBJ2-5, with D maybe TRBD1 (5 bases). Trimming cost V 5 bases and J 4 bases, with 14 bases left between them. The CDR3 loop spans 14 amino acids. CDR3 bases: TGTGCCAGCAGTCTGGACACGAGCCGAGAGACCCAGTACTTC. Translation: CASSLDTSRETQYF.

The V gene is TRBV7-8, the J gene TRBJ2-6; no clear D gene. CDR1 SGHVS and CDR2 FQNEAQ come from the germline V gene. CDR3 length equals 17 residues. Trimming left V 2 bases short and J 0 bases short, with 11 bases between. The CDR3 here is CASSLQTVFSGANVLTF. Here the CDR3 DNA reads TGTGCCAGCAGCTTACAGACCGTTTTCTCTGGGGCCAACGTCCTGACTTTC.

This clonotype was detected ten times or more. The genes are TRBV12-3 or TRBV12-4 and TRBJ2-5; D not resolved. The ends were cut back, 1 base at V and 5 bases at J, with 8 bases in the middle. This CDR3 contains 13 residues. The CDR3, as DNA: TGTGCCAGCAGTTTAGGTTCCTTTGAGACCCAGTACTTC. Protein sequence: CASSLGSFETQYF.

Many counts were recorded for this clonotype. The chain is built from TRBV10-2 and TRBJ2-7; D possibly corresponds to TRBD2 (5 bases). Germline CDR1 WSHSY, CDR2 SAAADI. V lost 6 bases to trimming and J lost 1 base, with 19 bases between them. The CDR3 runs to 16 residues. The CDR3 loop is CASSAQIQEASYEQYF. CDR3 DNA sequence: TGCGCCAGCAGCGCCCAAATTCAGGAGGCATCCTACGAGCAGTACTTC.

V and J are TRBV7-8 and TRBJ2-7; TRBD1 aligns across 7 bases. The CDR3 extends over 15 amino acids. After removal of 1 base from V and 2 bases from J, the junction contained 5 bases not matched to a gene. Germline CDR1 and CDR2: SGHVS and FQNEAQ. The CDR3 is CASSLVSGQTYEQYF. CDR3 sequence (DNA): TGTGCCAGCAGCTTAGTATCGGGACAGACCTACGAGCAGTACTTC.

This clonotype was counted ten times or more. The chain is built from TRBV29-1 and TRBJ1-5; D is ambiguous. The CDR3 is 15 amino acids. Trimming shortened V by 4 bases and J by 2 bases, and 15 bases separated the two germline ends. The V gene's germline CDR1 is SQVTM and CDR2 ANQGSEA. Written as DNA, the CDR3 is TGCAGCGTTGCGATAGGCGGGTCGGGCAATCAGCCCCAGCATTTT. Amino acid sequence: CSVAIGGSGNQPQHF.

This sequence joins TRBV6-4 and TRBJ2-5; no reliable D call. The V gene lost 5 bases and the J gene lost 4 bases, with 11 bases spanning the gap. There are 13 residues in the CDR3. Germline CDR1 MRHNA, CDR2 SNTAGT. The CDR3 DNA reads as TGTGCCAGCAGTTTAACAACTCTAGAGACCCAGTACTTC. Amino acids: CASSLTTLETQYF.

The chain employs TRBV6-2 or TRBV6-3 and TRBJ1-2; TRBD1 is a possible D gene (5 bases). The V and J ends lost 6 bases and 4 bases respectively, with 12 bases between them. CDR1 and CDR2 from the germline V gene are MNHEY and SVGEGT. This CDR3 is built from 13 residues. CDR3 bases: TGTGCCAGCAGGTCCCCGGGGGGCTATGGCTACACCTTC. Translating it yields CASRSPGGYGYTF.

Ten or more counts support this clonotype. The chain carries TRBV5-1 and TRBJ2-7; 9 bases are shared with TRBD1. Unmatched junction bases numbered 11, after V lost 3 bases and J lost 4 bases. Germline assignment: CDR1 SGHRS and CDR2 YFSETQ. CDR3 length: 16 residues. The CDR3 DNA reads as TGCGCCAGCAGCTCCTTTCCCGGGACAGGGCATTACGAGCAGTACTTC. Translation: CASSSFPGTGHYEQYF. The full variable domain, completed using reference TRBV5-1 and TRBJ2-7, is KAGVTQTPRYLIKTRGQQVTLSCSPISGHRSVSWYQQTPGQGLQFLFEYFSETQRNKGNFPGRFSGRQFSNSRSEMNVSTLELGDSALYLCASSSFPGTGHYEQYFGPGTRLTVT.

This clonotype has ten or more counts. This chain joins TRBV12-3 or TRBV12-4 and TRBJ2-7; TRBD2 aligns across 11 bases. V lost 6 bases and J lost 0; bases outside the gene matches: 7. The CDR3 consists of 16 residues. The CDR3 bases are TGTGCCAGCAGCCCCCGACTAGCGGGGAGCTCCTACGAGCAGTACTTC. This translates into CASSPRLAGSSYEQYF.

This clonotype has a count of ten or more. The V gene is TRBV19, the J gene TRBJ1-3, with 7 bases fitting TRBD1. Germline V CDR1 and CDR2: LNHDA, SQIVND (reference sequence). With V trimmed by 7 bases and J by 4 bases, 4 bases remained unmatched. CDR3 length: 13 residues. The CDR3 DNA reads TGTGCCAGTAATACAGGGGAAGGAAACACCATATATTTT. Translation gives CASNTGEGNTIYF.

This clonotype was counted ten times or more. This chain joins TRBV2 and TRBJ2-7, with 7 bases that match TRBD1. Germline loops: CDR1 SNHLY, CDR2 FYNNEI. Trimming cost V 6 bases and J 6 bases; bases outside gene matches: 8. The CDR3 has 13 amino acids. CDR3 protein: CASSLTGMGEQYF. CDR3 nucleotide sequence: TGTGCCAGCAGCCTGACAGGGATGGGCGAGCAGTACTTC.

The genes are TRBV7-2 and TRBJ1-3; D remains ambiguous. CDR1 and CDR2 from the germline V gene are SGHTA and FQGNSA. Trimming pared 5 bases from V and 2 bases from J, leaving 13 bases between. The CDR3 has 15 amino acids. The CDR3 DNA is TGTGCCAGCAGCCCCGGGCCGATCGCTGGAAACACCATATATTTT. Amino acids: CASSPGPIAGNTIYF.

This clonotype was observed many times. The chain has TRBV6-5 and TRBJ2-5; D uncertain. The CDR3 loop spans 14 amino acids. Trimming removed 2 bases from V and 1 base from J, with 8 bases in between. In germline, CDR1 is MNHEY, CDR2 SVGAGI. For the CDR3, the DNA is TGTGCCAGCAGTTACAGCATTATCCAAGAGACCCAGTACTTC. Translation gives CASSYSIIQETQYF.

The chain employs TRBV28 and TRBJ1-2; 9 nucleotides agree with TRBD1. This CDR3 has 15 residues. Germline CDR1 and CDR2: MDHEN and SYDVKM. The junction had 16 bases not matched to a gene; V was cut back by 6 bases and J by 11 bases. CDR3 DNA: TGTGCCAGCAGACAACAGGGGGCGGATTTGGACCGGTACACCTTC. As protein: CASRQQGADLDRYTF.

This clonotype was found many times. V usage is TRBV27 and J usage is TRBJ1-5; maybe TRBD1 (6 bases). This CDR3 is built from 15 residues. V was pared by 6 bases and J by 1 base, with 13 bases between. Germline V gene data show CDR1 as MNHEY and CDR2 as SMNVEV (reference sequence). Here the CDR3 DNA reads TGTGCCAGCAGATCAGGGGTGTGGAGCAATCAGCCCCAGCATTTT. It specifies CASRSGVWSNQPQHF.

This clonotype was recorded at least ten times. The chain employs TRBV28 and TRBJ2-7; TRBD1 aligns across 7 bases. Germline V gene lookup returns CDR1 MDHEN and CDR2 SYDVKM. The CDR3 loop spans 14 amino acids. The J segment lost 5 bases and the V segment lost 5 bases, leaving 9 bases of the junction unmatched. Here the CDR3 reads CASSASIDRDEQYF. The CDR3 DNA reads as TGTGCCAGCAGTGCGTCGATCGACAGGGACGAGCAGTACTTC.

The chain's CDR3 is CASRGPGELFF. The CDR3 nucleotides read TGTGCCAGCCGGGGCCCCGGGGAGCTGTTTTTT. The rearrangement joins TRBV4-2 to TRBJ2-2, with D perhaps assigned TRBD1 or TRBD2 (5 bases each). Trimming took off 8 bases at V and 6 bases at J, with 7 bases between the two ends. Looked up from germline, CDR1 is LGHNA and CDR2 is YNFKEQ. The CDR3 length is 11 residues.

This clonotype was seen many times. The chain links TRBV5-1 to TRBJ2-7, with 7 bases aligning to TRBD1. The junction had 7 bases not matched to a gene; V was cut back by 5 bases and J by 2 bases. CDR3 size: 14 residues. Germline V gene sequence: CDR1 SGHRS, CDR2 YFSETQ. CDR3 sequence: CASSRRQGPYEQYF. CDR3 DNA: TGCGCCAGCAGTCGACGACAGGGACCCTACGAGCAGTACTTC.

This clonotype was detected once. This sequence joins TRBV6-2 or TRBV6-3 and TRBJ1-1, with 7 bases fitting TRBD1. The V and J ends lost 0 bases and 0 bases, in that order; junction bases with no gene match: 4. The CDR3 contains 16 residues. Germline CDR1 and CDR2: MNHEY and SVGEGT. The CDR3 bases are TGTGCCAGCAGTTACTCGACAGGGTGGATGAACACTGAAGCTTTCTTT. Translating gives CASSYSTGWMNTEAFF.

Only a few counts were recorded for this clonotype. This rearrangement joins TRBV12-3 or TRBV12-4 to TRBJ1-2; 8 positions agree with TRBD1. The ends lost 3 bases at V and 12 bases at J; junction bases unmatched: 6. The CDR3 is made up of 12 amino acids. CDR3 in amino acids: CASSFPGGEDTF. CDR3 DNA: TGTGCCAGCAGTTTTCCAGGGGGCGAAGACACCTTC.